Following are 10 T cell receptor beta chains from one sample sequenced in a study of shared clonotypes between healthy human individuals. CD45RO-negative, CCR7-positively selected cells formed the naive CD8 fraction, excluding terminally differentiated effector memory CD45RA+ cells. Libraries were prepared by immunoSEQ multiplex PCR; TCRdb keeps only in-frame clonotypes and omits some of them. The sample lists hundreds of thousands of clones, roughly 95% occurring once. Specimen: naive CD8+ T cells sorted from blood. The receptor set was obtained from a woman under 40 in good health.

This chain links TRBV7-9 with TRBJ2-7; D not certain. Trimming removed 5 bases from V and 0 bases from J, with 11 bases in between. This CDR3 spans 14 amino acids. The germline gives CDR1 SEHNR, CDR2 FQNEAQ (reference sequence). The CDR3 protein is CASSPARSSYEQYF. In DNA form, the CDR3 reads TGTGCCAGCAGCCCCGCTAGGAGCTCCTACGAGCAGTACTTC.

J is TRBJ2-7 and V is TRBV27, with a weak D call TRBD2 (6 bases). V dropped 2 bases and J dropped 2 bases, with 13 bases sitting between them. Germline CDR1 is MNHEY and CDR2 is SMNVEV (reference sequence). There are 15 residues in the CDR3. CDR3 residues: CASSLAAGPAYEQYF. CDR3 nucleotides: TGTGCCAGCAGTTTAGCCGCGGGACCCGCCTACGAGCAGTACTTC.

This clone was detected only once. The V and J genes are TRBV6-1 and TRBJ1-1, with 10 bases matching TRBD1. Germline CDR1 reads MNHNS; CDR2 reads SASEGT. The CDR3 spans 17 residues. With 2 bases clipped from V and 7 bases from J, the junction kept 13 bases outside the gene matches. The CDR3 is CASSEYSGWDRGGEAFF. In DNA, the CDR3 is TGTGCCAGCAGTGAATACTCCGGTTGGGACAGGGGCGGTGAAGCTTTCTTT.

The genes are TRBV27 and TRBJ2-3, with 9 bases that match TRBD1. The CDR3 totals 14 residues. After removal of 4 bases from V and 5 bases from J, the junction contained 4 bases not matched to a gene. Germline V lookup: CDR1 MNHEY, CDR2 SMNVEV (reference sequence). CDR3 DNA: TGTGCCAGCAGTTCCGGGACAGGGATAGATACGCAGTATTTT. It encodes CASSSGTGIDTQYF.

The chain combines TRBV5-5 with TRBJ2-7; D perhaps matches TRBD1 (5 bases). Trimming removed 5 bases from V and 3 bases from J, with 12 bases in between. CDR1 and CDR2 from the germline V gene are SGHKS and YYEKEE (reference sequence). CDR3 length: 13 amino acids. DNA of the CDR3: TGTGCCAGCAGTTATTCAGGGTTCTACGAGCAGTACTTC. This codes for CASSYSGFYEQYF.

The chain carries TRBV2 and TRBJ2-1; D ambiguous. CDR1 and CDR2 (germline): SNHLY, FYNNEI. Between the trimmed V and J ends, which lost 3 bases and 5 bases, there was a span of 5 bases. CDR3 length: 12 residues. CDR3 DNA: TGTGCCAGCAGTGACATCAACAATGAGCAGTTCTTC. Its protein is CASSDINNEQFF. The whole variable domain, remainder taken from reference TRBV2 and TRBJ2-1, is EPEVTQTPSHQVTQMGQEVILRCVPISNHLYFYWYRQILGQKVEFLVSFYNNEISEKSEIFDDQFSVERPDGSNFTLKIRSTKLEDSAMYFCASSDINNEQFFGPGTRLTVL.

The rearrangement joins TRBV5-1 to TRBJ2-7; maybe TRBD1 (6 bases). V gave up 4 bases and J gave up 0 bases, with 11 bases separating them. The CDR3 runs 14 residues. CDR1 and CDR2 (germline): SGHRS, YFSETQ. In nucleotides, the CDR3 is TGCGCCAGCAGCACCCGGGACAACTCCTACGAGCAGTACTTC. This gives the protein CASSTRDNSYEQYF. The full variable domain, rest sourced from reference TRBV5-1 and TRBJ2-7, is KAGVTQTPRYLIKTRGQQVTLSCSPISGHRSVSWYQQTPGQGLQFLFEYFSETQRNKGNFPGRFSGRQFSNSRSEMNVSTLELGDSALYLCASSTRDNSYEQYFGPGTRLTVT.

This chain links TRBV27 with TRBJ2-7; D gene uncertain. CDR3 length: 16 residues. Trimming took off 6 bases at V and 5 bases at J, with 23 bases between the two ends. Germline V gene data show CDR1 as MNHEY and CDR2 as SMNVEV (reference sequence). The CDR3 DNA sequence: TGTGCCAGCAGACCTCTGGGGAAAGGGATCGTCGACGAGCAGTACTTC. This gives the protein CASRPLGKGIVDEQYF.

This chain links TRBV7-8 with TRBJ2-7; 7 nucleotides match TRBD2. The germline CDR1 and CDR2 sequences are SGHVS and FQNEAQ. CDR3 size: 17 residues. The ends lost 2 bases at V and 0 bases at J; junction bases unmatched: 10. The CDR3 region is CASSLWFAGEISYEQYF. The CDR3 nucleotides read TGTGCCAGCAGCTTATGGTTCGCGGGAGAAATCTCCTACGAGCAGTACTTC.

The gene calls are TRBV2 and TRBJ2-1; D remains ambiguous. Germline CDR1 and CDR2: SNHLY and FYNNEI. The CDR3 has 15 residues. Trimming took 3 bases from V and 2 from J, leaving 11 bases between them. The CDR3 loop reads CASSEGGTTYNEQFF. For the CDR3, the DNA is TGTGCCAGCAGTGAGGGCGGAACAACCTACAATGAGCAGTTCTTC.